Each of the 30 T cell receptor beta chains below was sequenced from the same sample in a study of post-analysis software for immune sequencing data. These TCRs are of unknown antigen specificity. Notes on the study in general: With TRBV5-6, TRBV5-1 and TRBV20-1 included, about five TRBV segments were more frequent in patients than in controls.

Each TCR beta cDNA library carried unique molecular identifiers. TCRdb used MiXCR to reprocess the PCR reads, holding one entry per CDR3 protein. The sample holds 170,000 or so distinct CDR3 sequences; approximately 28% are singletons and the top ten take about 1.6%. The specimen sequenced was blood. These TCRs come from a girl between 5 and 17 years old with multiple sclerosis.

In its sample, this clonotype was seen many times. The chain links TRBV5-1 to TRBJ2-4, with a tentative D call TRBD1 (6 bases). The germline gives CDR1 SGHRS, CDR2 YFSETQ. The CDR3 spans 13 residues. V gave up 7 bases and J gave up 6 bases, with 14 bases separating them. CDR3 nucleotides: TGCGCCAGCCGGGGACAACAGGCAAACATTCAGTACTTC. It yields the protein CASRGQQANIQYF. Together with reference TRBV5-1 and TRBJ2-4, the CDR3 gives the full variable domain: KAGVTQTPRYLIKTRGQQVTLSCSPISGHRSVSWYQQTPGQGLQFLFEYFSETQRNKGNFPGRFSGRQFSNSRSEMNVSTLELGDSALYLCASRGQQANIQYFGAGTRLSVL.

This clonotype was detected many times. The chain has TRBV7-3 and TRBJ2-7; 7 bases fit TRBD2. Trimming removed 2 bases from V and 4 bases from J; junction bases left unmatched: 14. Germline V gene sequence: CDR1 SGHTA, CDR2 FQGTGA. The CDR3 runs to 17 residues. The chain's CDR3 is CASSLGLAEPKKYEQYF. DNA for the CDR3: TGTGCCAGCAGCTTAGGGCTAGCGGAACCTAAAAAATACGAGCAGTACTTC. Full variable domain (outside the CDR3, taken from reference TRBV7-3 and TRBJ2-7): GAGVSQTPSNKVTEKGKYVELRCDPISGHTALYWYRQSLGQGPEFLIYFQGTGAADDSGLPNDRFFAVRPEGSVSTLKIQRTERGDSAVYLCASSLGLAEPKKYEQYFGPGTRLTVT.

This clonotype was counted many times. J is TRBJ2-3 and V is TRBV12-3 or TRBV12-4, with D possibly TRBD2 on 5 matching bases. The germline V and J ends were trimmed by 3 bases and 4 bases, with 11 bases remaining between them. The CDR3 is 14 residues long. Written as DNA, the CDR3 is TGTGCCAGCAGTTTGACCCGGGGATCAGATACGCAGTATTTT. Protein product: CASSLTRGSDTQYF.

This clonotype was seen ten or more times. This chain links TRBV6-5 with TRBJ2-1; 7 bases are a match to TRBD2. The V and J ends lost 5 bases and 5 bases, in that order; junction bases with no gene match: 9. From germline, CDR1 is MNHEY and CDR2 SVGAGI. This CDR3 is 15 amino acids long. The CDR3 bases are TGTGCCAGCAGTAACCTAGCGGACTTTAACAATGAGCAGTTCTTC. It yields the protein CASSNLADFNNEQFF.

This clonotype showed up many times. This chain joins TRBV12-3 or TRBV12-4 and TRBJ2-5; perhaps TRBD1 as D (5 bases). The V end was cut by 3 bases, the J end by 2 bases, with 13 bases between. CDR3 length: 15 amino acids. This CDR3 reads CASSFTQGWQETQYF. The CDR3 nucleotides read TGTGCCAGCAGTTTCACCCAGGGCTGGCAAGAGACCCAGTACTTC.

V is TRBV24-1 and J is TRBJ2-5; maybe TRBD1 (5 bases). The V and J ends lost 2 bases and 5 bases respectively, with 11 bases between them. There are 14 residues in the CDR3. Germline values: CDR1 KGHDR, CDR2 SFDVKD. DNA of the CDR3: TGTGCCACCAGTGATTCAGGGATCGGGGAGACCCAGTACTTC. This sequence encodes CATSDSGIGETQYF.

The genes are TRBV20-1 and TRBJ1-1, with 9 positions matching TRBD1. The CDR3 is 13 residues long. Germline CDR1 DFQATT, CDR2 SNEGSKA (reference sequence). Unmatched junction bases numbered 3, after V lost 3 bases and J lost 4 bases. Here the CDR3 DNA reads TGCAGTGCTAGTGACAGGGGGGGCACTGAAGCTTTCTTT. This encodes CSASDRGGTEAFF.

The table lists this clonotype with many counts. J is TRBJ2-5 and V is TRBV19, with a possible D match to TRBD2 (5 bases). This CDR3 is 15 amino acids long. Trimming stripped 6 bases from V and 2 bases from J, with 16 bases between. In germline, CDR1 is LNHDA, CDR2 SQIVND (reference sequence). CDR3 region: CASRSWENWQETQYF. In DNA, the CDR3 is TGTGCCAGTAGATCGTGGGAGAATTGGCAAGAGACCCAGTACTTC.

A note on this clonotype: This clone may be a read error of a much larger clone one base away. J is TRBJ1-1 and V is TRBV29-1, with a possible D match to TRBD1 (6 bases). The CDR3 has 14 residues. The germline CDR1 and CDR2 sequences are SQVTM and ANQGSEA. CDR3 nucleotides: TGCGGCGTTGGGGGGGCTCCTCCGAACACTGAAGCTTTCTTT. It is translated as CGVGGAPPNTEAFF.

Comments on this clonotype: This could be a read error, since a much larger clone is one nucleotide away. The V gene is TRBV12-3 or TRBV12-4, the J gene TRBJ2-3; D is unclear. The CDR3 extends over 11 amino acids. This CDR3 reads CASSPADAQYF. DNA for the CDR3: TGTGCCAGCAGTCCCGCAGATGCGCAGTATTTT.

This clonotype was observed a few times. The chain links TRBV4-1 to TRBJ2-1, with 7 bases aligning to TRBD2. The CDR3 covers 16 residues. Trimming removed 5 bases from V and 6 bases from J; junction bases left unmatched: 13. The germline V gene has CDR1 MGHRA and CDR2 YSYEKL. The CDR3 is CASSYSGTKNGNEQFF. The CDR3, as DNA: TGCGCCAGCAGCTACTCCGGGACTAAAAACGGCAATGAGCAGTTCTTC.

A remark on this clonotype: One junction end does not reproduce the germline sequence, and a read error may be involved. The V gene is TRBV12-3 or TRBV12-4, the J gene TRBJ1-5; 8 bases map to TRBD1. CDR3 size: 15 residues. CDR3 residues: CASSFAGGSNQPQHF. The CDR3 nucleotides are TGTGCCAGCAGTTTTGCAGGGGGCAGCAATCAACCCCAGCATTTT.

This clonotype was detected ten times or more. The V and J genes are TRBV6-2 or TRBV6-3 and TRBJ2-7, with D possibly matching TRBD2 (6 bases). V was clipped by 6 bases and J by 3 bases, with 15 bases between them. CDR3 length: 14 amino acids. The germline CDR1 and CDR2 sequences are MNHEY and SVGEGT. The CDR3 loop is CASSTPGEVYEQYF. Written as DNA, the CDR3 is TGTGCCAGCAGCACCCCGGGAGAGGTCTACGAGCAGTACTTC.

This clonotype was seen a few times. The CDR3 is CASSEVQRGAYNEQFF. The CDR3 nucleotides are TGTGCCAGCAGTGAAGTCCAGCGGGGAGCCTACAATGAGCAGTTCTTC. The rearrangement uses TRBV2 and TRBJ2-1; 7 nucleotides align to TRBD2. The CDR3 runs 16 residues. Germline assignment: CDR1 SNHLY and CDR2 FYNNEI. V gave up 1 base and J gave up 2 bases; unmatched junction bases: 5.

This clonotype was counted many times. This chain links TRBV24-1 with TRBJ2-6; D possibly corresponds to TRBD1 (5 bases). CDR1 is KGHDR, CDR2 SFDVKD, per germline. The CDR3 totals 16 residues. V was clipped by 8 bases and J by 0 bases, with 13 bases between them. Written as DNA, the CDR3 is TGTGCCACCAAACGTAAGACAGTCTCTGGGGCCAACGTCCTGACTTTC. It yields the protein CATKRKTVSGANVLTF.

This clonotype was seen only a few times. The CDR3 DNA is TGTGCCAGCAGCTTCCCGGAGGACACTCCTAACTATGGCTACACCTTC. It yields the protein CASSFPEDTPNYGYTF. V is TRBV13 and J is TRBJ1-2, with a tentative D call TRBD1 (5 bases). Trimming removed 3 bases at V and 0 bases at J, with 14 bases between. The CDR3 runs to 16 residues. The germline CDR1 and CDR2 sequences are PRHDT and FYEKMQ (reference sequence).

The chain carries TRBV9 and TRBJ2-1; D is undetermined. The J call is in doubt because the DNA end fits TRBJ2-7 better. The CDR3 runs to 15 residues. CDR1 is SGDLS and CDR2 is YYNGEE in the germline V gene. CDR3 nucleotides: TGTGCCAGCAGCGTAGCATCAGGTCCTCTTTGGGAGCAGTACTTC. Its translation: CASSVASGPLWEQYF.

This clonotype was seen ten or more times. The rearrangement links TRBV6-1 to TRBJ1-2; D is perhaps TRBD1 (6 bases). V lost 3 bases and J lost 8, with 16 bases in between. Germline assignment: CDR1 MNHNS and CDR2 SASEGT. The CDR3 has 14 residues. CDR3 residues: CASSEPGEIKGYTF. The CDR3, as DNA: TGTGCCAGCAGTGAGCCAGGGGAAATCAAAGGCTACACCTTC.

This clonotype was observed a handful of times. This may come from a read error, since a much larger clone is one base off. CDR3 loop: CASSYPLADTQYF. The CDR3 DNA reads TGTGCCAGCAGTTACCCATTAGCAGATACGCAGTATTTT. The rearrangement joins TRBV6-5 to TRBJ2-3; D gene ambiguous. Germline assignment: CDR1 MNHEY and CDR2 SVGAGI. Trimming removed 2 bases at V and 4 bases at J, with 7 bases between. The CDR3 consists of 13 residues.

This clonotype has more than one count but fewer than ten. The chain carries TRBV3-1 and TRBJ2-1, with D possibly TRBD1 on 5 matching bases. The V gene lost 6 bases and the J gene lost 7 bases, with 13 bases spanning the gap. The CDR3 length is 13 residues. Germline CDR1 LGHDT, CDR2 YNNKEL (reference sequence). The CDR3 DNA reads TGTGCCAGCAGTTTCAGTAGGGGAAATGAGCAGTTCTTC. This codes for CASSFSRGNEQFF.

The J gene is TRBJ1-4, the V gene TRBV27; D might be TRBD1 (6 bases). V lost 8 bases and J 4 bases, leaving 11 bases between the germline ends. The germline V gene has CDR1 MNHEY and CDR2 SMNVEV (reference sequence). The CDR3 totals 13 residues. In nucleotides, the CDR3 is TGTGCCAGCCAGGACAGCGTTAATGAAAAACTGTTTTTT. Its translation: CASQDSVNEKLFF.

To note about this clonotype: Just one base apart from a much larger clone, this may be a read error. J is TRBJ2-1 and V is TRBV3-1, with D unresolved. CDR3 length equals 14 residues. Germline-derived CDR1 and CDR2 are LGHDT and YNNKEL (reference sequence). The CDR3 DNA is TGTGCCAGAAGCCCCACCGGAAGGCGAAATGAGCAGTTCTTC. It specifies CARSPTGRRNEQFF.

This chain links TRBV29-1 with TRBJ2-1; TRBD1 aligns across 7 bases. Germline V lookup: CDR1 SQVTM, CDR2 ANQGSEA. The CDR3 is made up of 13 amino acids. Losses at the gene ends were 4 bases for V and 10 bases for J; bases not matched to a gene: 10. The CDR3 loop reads CSVGDSPRREQFF. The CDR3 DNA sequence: TGCAGCGTTGGGGACAGCCCGAGGAGGGAGCAGTTCTTC.

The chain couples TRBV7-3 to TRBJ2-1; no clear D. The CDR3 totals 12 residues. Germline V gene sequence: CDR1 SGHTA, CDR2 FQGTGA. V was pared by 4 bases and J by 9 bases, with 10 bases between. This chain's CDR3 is CASSYPESEQFF. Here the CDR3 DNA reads TGTGCCAGCAGCTACCCAGAATCTGAGCAGTTCTTC.

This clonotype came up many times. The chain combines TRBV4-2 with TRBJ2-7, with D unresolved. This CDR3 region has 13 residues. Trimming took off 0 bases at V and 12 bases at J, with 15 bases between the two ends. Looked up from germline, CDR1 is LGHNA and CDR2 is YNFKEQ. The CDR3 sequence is CASSQDLMGFWYF. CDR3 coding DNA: TGTGCCAGCAGCCAAGATCTTATGGGGTTTTGGTACTTC.

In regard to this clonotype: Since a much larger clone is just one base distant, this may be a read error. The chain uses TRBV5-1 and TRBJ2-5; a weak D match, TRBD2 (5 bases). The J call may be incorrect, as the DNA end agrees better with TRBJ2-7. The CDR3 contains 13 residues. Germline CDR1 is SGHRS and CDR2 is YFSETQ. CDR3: CASSHDGVGEQYF. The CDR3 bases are TGCGCCAGCAGCCATGACGGGGTGGGCGAGCAGTACTTC.

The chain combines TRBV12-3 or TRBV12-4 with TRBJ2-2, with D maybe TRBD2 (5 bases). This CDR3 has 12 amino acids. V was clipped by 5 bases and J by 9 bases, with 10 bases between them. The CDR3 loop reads CASSPGIRELFF. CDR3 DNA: TGTGCCAGCAGTCCGGGGATCCGGGAGCTGTTTTTT.

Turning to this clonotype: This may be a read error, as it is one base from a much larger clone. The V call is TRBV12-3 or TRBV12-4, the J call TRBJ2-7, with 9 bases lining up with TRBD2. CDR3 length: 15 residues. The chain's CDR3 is CASSQLAGVPYKQYF. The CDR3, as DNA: TGTGCCAGCAGCCAATTAGCGGGAGTCCCCTACAAGCAGTACTTC.

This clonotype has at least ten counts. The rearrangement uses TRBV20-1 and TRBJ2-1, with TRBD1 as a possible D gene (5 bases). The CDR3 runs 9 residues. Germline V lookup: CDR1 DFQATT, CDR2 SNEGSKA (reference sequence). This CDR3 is CSNQGGQFF. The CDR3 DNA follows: TGCAGCAATCAGGGCGGGCAGTTCTTC.

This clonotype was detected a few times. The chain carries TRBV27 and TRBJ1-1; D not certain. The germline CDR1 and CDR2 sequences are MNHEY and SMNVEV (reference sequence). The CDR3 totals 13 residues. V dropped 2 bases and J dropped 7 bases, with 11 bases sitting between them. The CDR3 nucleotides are TGTGCCAGCAGTTTAATTGTGTCCGGTGAAGCTTTCTTT. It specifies CASSLIVSGEAFF.